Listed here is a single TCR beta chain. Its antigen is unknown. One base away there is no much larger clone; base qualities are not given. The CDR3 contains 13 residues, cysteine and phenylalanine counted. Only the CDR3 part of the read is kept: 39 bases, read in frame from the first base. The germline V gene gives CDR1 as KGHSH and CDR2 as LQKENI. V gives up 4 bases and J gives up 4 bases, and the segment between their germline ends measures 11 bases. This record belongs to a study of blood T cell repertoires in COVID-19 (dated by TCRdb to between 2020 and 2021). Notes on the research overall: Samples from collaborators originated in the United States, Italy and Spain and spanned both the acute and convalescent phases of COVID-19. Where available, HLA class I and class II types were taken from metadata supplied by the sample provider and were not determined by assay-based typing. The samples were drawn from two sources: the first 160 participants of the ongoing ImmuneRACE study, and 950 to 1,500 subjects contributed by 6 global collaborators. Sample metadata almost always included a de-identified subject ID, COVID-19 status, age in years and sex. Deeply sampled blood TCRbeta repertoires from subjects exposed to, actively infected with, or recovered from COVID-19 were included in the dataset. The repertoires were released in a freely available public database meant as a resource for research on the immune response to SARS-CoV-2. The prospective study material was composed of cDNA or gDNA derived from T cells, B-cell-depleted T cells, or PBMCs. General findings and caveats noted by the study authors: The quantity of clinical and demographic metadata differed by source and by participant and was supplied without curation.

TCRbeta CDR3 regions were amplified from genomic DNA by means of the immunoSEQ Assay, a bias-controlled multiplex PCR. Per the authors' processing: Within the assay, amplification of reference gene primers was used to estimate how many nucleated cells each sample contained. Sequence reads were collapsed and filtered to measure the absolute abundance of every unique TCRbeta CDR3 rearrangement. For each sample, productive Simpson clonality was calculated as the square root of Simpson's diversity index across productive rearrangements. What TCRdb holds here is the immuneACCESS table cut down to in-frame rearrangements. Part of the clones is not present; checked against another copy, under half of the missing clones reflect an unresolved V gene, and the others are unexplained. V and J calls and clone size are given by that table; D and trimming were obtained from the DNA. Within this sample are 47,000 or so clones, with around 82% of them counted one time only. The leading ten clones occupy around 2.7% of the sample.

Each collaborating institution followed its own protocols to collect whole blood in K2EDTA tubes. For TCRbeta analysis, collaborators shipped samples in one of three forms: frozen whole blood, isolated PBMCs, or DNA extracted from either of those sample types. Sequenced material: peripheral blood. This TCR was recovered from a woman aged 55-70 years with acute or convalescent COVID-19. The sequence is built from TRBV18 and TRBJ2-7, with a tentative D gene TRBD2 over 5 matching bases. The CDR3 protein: CASSLTRDYEQYF. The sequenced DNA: TGTGCCAGCTCACTGACTCGGGATTACGAGCAGTACTTC.